This T cell receptor beta chain was captured in a study of beta chain features in type 1 diabetes. General observations from the study: There was a moderate but significant shortening of TCRB CDR3s in all four CD4+ subsets of Type 1 diabetes patients.

Sorting of CD4+ naive, central memory, regulatory and stem cell-like memory cells was performed via CD45RO/CCR7/CD25/CD127/CD95/CD27. Reverse transcribing all isolated RNA meant expressed TCRB transcripts were sequenced. The read count averaged approximately 3.5 million across naive, central memory and regulatory T cell samples. Produced via immunoSEQ multiplex PCR; TCRdb's table is partial and in-frame only. The sample carries approximately 250,000 clones, approximately 10% recorded once. This clone turned up a few times. The antigen remains undetermined. The material sequenced was naive CD4+ T cells from blood. This TCR was sampled from a man aged 30 to 45 with type 1 diabetes.

The CDR3 loop reads CASSSPRGSRGSYNEQFF. CDR3 nucleotide sequence: TGTGCCAGCAGCTCCCCCAGGGGGTCGAGGGGCTCCTACAATGAGCAGTTCTTC. This chain joins TRBV7-9 and TRBJ2-1, with 7 bases fitting TRBD1. Germline V CDR1 and CDR2: SEHNR, FQNEAQ (reference sequence). Losses at the gene ends were 4 bases for V and 0 bases for J; bases not matched to a gene: 12. The CDR3 consists of 18 residues.